This T cell receptor beta chain was recorded in a study of T cells after yellow fever vaccination. Whole-study findings and limits: The secondary response was weaker, and its peak arrived faster, on day 5 versus 15. Repertoires sorted by FACS could include abundant clonotypes that are contaminants from the bulk population.

In this sample, this clonotype turned up many times. The antigen is undetermined. By 5'RACE template switching, TCR cDNA was produced, with a universal primer site and UMIs added in the process. MiXCR was run by TCRdb on the 5' RACE reads, yielding one entry per CDR3 protein. This sample yields 50,000 or so distinct CDR3 sequences, of which 7.4% are seen a single time; roughly 27% belongs to the top ten. Germline V gene data show CDR1 as LGHNA and CDR2 as YSLEER. V lost 0 bases and J lost 9; bases outside the gene matches: 12. This CDR3 has 17 amino acids. The sample consisted of CD8+ T cells sorted from PBMCs, taken around 14 days after the first yellow fever vaccination. This chain links TRBV4-3 with TRBJ2-1; TRBD2 agrees at 9 bases. The TCR comes from a man in his late teens or twenties who received the YFV17D yellow fever vaccine. As DNA, the CDR3 is TGCGCCAGCAGCCAAGATACGAGCCTAGCGGGGATAGGTGAGCAGTTCTTC. Amino acids: CASSQDTSLAGIGEQFF.